The 16 T cell receptor beta chains below come from one sample, sequenced in a study of T cell repertoires in cytomegalovirus infection. Each CDR3 protein gets one entry after TCRdb re-called the reads with MiXCR. The sample consists of hundreds of thousands of distinct CDR3 sequences, 20% to 25% of them appearing once. The source material was CD8+ T cells from PBMCs. The receptors were sampled from a human donor in good health (CMV status not recorded). Some clones in this sample may be carry-over from other donors' samples.

This CDR3 reads CSVEVGTTYNEQFF. The CDR3 DNA reads as TGCAGCGTTGAAGTCGGGACAACTTACAATGAGCAGTTCTTC. V and J are TRBV29-1 and TRBJ2-1, with D possibly TRBD1 on 6 matching bases. This CDR3 region has 14 residues. Deletions cut 1 base from V and 4 bases from J, with 11 bases between. The germline CDR1 and CDR2 sequences are SQVTM and ANQGSEA.

This clonotype was detected many times. The J gene is TRBJ2-1, the V gene TRBV6-2 or TRBV6-3; 8 nucleotides agree with TRBD2. The CDR3 totals 17 residues. V lost 0 bases, J lost 1 base, and 5 bases stayed unmatched. Germline lookup yields CDR1 MNHEY and CDR2 SVGEGT. CDR3 region: CASSYSKSSGSYNEQFF. In DNA, the CDR3 is TGTGCCAGCAGTTACTCTAAGTCTAGCGGGTCCTACAATGAGCAGTTCTTC.

As concerns this clonotype: A much larger clone differs from this one at a single base, so this may be a read error. This chain uses TRBV11-2 with TRBJ2-5; D is possibly TRBD1 (6 bases). Trimming left V 8 bases short and J 0 bases short, with 13 bases between. This CDR3 contains 14 residues. CDR1 is SGHAT, CDR2 FQNNGV, per germline. CDR3 amino acids: CASGDKVNQETQYF. DNA of the CDR3: TGTGCCAGCGGGGACAAGGTGAACCAAGAGACCCAGTACTTC.

This clonotype was seen a few times. The chain has TRBV12-3 or TRBV12-4 and TRBJ1-3, with 7 bases identical to TRBD1. This CDR3 spans 16 amino acids. J was trimmed by 2 bases and V by 6 bases; bases with no gene match: 10. CDR3 in amino acids: CASSRPGRGPGNTIYF. CDR3 sequence (DNA): TGTGCCAGCAGCCGCCCCGGGAGGGGGCCTGGAAACACCATATATTTT.

With respect to this clonotype: A single base separates this from a much larger clone, so it may be a read error. The chain couples TRBV7-3 to TRBJ2-1; D gene ambiguous. The CDR3 has 15 residues. In germline, CDR1 is SGHTA, CDR2 FQGTGA. V shed 1 base and J shed 8 bases, with 15 bases lying between them. The CDR3 is CASSLSGKVMDEQFF. The CDR3 DNA sequence: TGTGCCAGCAGCTTAAGTGGCAAGGTGATGGATGAGCAGTTCTTC.

This clonotype was seen many times. The gene calls are TRBV6-5 and TRBJ2-7; 10 bases agree with TRBD2. This CDR3 region has 17 residues. Germline CDR1 reads MNHEY; CDR2 reads SVGAGI. The V and J ends lost 4 bases and 5 bases, in that order; junction bases with no gene match: 14. DNA of the CDR3: TGTGCCAGCAGTTTCCTATTAACTAGCGGGGTAAACCACGAGCAGTACGTC. Translating gives CASSFLLTSGVNHEQYV.

This clonotype showed up just a few times. The gene calls are TRBV25-1 and TRBJ2-1; D is unclear. In germline, CDR1 is MGHDK, CDR2 SYGVNS. The CDR3 consists of 18 residues. Trimming cost V 0 bases and J 0 bases, with 15 bases left between them. The CDR3 nucleotides read TGTGCCAGCAGTGAATATAATGGAAATCCAAGCTCCTACAATGAGCAGTTCTTC. This gives the protein CASSEYNGNPSSYNEQFF.

This clonotype was observed a single time. The chain recombines TRBV29-1 with TRBJ2-6; perhaps TRBD1 as D (7 bases). The germline V and J ends were trimmed by 3 bases and 1 base, with 13 bases remaining between them. From germline, CDR1 is SQVTM and CDR2 ANQGSEA. The length of the CDR3 is 16 residues. The CDR3 DNA is TGCAGCGTTGATGGCAGGGGGGTTTCTGGGGCCAACGTCCTGACTTTC. Translation gives CSVDGRGVSGANVLTF.

The chain combines TRBV2 with TRBJ2-5, with unresolved D. V was clipped by 2 bases and J by 7 bases, with 23 bases between them. Germline V gene sequence: CDR1 SNHLY, CDR2 FYNNEI. There are 17 residues in the CDR3. The CDR3 region has the DNA TGTGCCAGCAGTGAAACTACCCGCGGATCCCATCGTCTGACCCAGTACTTC. Translating it yields CASSETTRGSHRLTQYF. Full variable domain (remainder filled in from reference TRBV2 and TRBJ2-5): EPEVTQTPSHQVTQMGQEVILRCVPISNHLYFYWYRQILGQKVEFLVSFYNNEISEKSEIFDDQFSVERPDGSNFTLKIRSTKLEDSAMYFCASSETTRGSHRLTQYFGPGTRLLVL.

The sample holds a few counts of this clonotype. The chain couples TRBV6-1 to TRBJ1-1, with a weak D call TRBD1 (5 bases). Germline CDR1 is MNHNS and CDR2 is SASEGT. This CDR3 is 15 amino acids long. Trimming took off 2 bases at V and 0 bases at J, with 10 bases between the two ends. This chain's CDR3 is CASSETGSMNTEAFF. In nucleotides, the CDR3 is TGTGCCAGCAGTGAAACAGGTTCCATGAACACTGAAGCTTTCTTT.

This clonotype was detected ten times or more. This chain joins TRBV7-9 and TRBJ2-2; D not resolved. The V gene's germline CDR1 is SEHNR and CDR2 FQNEAQ (reference sequence). CDR3 length equals 16 residues. The germline V and J ends were trimmed by 1 base and 0 bases, with 9 bases remaining between them. The CDR3 spells CASSLGKLSNTGELFF. Here the CDR3 DNA reads TGTGCCAGCAGCTTAGGAAAACTATCGAACACCGGGGAGCTGTTTTTT.

This clonotype was picked up many times. The chain is built from TRBV7-3 and TRBJ2-1; 7 bases are a match to TRBD1. The CDR3 has 15 residues. Germline CDR1 is SGHTA and CDR2 is FQGTGA. J gave up 2 bases and V 6 bases, and 7 bases lay outside the gene matches. The CDR3 is CASSTYRGPYNEQFF. As DNA, the CDR3 is TGTGCCAGCAGTACTTACAGGGGCCCCTACAATGAGCAGTTCTTC. Based on the CDR3 plus reference TRBV7-3 and TRBJ2-1, the full variable domain is GAGVSQTPSNKVTEKGKYVELRCDPISGHTALYWYRQSLGQGPEFLIYFQGTGAADDSGLPNDRFFAVRPEGSVSTLKIQRTERGDSAVYLCASSTYRGPYNEQFFGPGTRLTVL.

This chain connects TRBV15 to TRBJ2-3; D is uncertain. Germline lookup yields CDR1 LNHNV and CDR2 YYDKDF (reference sequence). V lost 0 bases to trimming and J lost 6 bases, with 13 bases between them. The CDR3 spans 15 residues. The DNA of the CDR3 is TGTGCCACCAGCAGAGAAGCCCGACCGAGGGATACGCAGTATTTT. Protein sequence: CATSREARPRDTQYF.

The rearrangement uses TRBV24-1 and TRBJ2-1; TRBD2 is a possible D gene (6 bases). Trimming took off 3 bases at V and 15 bases at J, with 11 bases between the two ends. The CDR3 consists of 11 residues. Germline assignment: CDR1 KGHDR and CDR2 SFDVKD. The CDR3 sequence: CATSDGGQWFF. CDR3 coding DNA: TGTGCCACCAGTGATGGAGGGCAGTGGTTCTTC.

This clonotype came up a few times. The CDR3 DNA reads as TGTGCCAGCACATGGCCGGGGAACACCGGGGAGCTGTTTTTT. Its protein is CASTWPGNTGELFF. V gene TRBV6-5 combines with J gene TRBJ2-2, with no clear D. The germline V and J ends were trimmed by 7 bases and 1 base, with 10 bases remaining between them. CDR1 is MNHEY, CDR2 SVGAGI, per germline. The CDR3 is made up of 14 amino acids.

This clonotype was counted many times. The J gene is TRBJ1-1, the V gene TRBV7-6, with 8 bases matching TRBD1. Germline V gives CDR1 SGHVS, CDR2 FNYEAQ. CDR3 size: 17 residues. V gave up 5 bases and J gave up 6 bases; unmatched junction bases: 17. The CDR3 DNA is TGTGCCAGCAGCCCTCGGACAGGGTCGGTTTATGTAGCTGAAGCTTTCTTT. It encodes CASSPRTGSVYVAEAFF. The full variable domain, its missing parts supplied by reference TRBV7-6 and TRBJ1-1, is GAGVSQSPRYKVTKRGQDVALRCDPISGHVSLYWYRQALGQGPEFLTYFNYEAQQDKSGLPNDRFSAERPEGSISTLTIQRTEQRDSAMYRCASSPRTGSVYVAEAFFGQGTRLTVV.